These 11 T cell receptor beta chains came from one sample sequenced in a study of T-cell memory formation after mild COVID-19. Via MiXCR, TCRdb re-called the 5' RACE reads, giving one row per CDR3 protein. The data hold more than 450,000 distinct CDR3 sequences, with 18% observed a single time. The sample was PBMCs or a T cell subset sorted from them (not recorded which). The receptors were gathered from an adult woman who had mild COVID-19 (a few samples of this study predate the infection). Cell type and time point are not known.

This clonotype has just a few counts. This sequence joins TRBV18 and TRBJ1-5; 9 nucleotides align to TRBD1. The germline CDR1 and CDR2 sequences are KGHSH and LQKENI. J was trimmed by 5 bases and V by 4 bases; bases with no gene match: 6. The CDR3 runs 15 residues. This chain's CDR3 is CASSRGQGMDQPQHF. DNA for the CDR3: TGTGCCAGCTCACGAGGACAGGGGATGGATCAGCCCCAGCATTTT. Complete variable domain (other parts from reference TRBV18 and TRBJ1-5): NAGVMQNPRHLVRRRGQEARLRCSPMKGHSHVYWYRQLPEEGLKFMVYLQKENIIDESGMPKERFSAEFPKEGPSILRIQQVVRGDSAAYFCASSRGQGMDQPQHFGDGTRLSIL.

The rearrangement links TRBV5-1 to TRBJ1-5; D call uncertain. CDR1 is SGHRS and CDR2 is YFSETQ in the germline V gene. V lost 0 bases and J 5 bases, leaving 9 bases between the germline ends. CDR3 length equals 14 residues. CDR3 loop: CASSLDSGDQPQHF. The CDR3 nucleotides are TGCGCCAGCAGCTTGGATTCTGGGGATCAGCCCCAGCATTTT. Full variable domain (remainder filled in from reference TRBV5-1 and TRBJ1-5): KAGVTQTPRYLIKTRGQQVTLSCSPISGHRSVSWYQQTPGQGLQFLFEYFSETQRNKGNFPGRFSGRQFSNSRSEMNVSTLELGDSALYLCASSLDSGDQPQHFGDGTRLSIL.

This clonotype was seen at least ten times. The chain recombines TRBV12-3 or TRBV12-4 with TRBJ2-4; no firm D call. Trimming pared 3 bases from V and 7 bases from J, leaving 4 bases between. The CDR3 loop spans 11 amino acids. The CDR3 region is CASSFRNIQYF. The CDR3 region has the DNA TGTGCCAGCAGTTTCCGGAACATTCAGTACTTC.

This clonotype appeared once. The CDR3 bases are TGTGCCAGCAGCTTTGCTAGCGGGTTCACCGGGGAGCTGTTTTTT. Its translation is CASSFASGFTGELFF. The chain employs TRBV7-9 and TRBJ2-2; TRBD2 agrees at 8 bases. Germline V lookup: CDR1 SEHNR, CDR2 FQNEAQ (reference sequence). With V trimmed by 3 bases and J by 4 bases, 4 bases remained unmatched. This CDR3 is built from 15 residues.

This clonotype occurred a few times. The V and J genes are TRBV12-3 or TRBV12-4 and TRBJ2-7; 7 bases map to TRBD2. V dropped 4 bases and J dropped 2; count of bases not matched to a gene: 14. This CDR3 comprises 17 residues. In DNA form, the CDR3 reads TGTGCCAGCAGTTATCAGTTGGGGGGAGGGCGGACCTACGAGCAGTACTTC. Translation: CASSYQLGGGRTYEQYF.

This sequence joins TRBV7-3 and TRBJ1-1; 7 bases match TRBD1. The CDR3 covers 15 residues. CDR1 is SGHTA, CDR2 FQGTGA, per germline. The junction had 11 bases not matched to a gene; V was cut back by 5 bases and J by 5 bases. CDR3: CASSQSTGTGTEAFF. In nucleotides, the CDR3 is TGTGCCAGCAGCCAATCGACAGGGACGGGGACTGAAGCTTTCTTT.

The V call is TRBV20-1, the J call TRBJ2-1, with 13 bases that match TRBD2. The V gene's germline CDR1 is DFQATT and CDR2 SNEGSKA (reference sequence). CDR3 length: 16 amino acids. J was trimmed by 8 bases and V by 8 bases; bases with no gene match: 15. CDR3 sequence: CSSESTSGGVTDEQFF. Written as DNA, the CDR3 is TGCAGTTCCGAATCAACTAGCGGGGGGGTAACCGATGAGCAGTTCTTC.

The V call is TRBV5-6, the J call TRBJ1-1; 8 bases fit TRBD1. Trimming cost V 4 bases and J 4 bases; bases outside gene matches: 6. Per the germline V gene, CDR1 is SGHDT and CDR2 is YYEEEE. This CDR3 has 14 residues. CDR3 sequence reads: CASSNTGGGTEAFF. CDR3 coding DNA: TGTGCCAGCAGCAACACAGGGGGAGGCACTGAAGCTTTCTTT.

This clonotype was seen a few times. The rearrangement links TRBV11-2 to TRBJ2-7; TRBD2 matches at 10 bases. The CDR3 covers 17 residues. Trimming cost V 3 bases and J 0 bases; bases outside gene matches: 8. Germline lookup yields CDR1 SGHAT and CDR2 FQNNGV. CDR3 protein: CASSLVAGGLSSYEQYF. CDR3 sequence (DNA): TGTGCCAGCAGCTTGGTAGCGGGGGGTCTAAGCTCCTACGAGCAGTACTTC. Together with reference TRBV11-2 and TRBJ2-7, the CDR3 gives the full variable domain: EAGVAQSPRYKIIEKRQSVAFWCNPISGHATLYWYQQILGQGPKLLIQFQNNGVVDDSQLPKDRFSAERLKGVDSTLKIQPAKLEDSAVYLCASSLVAGGLSSYEQYFGPGTRLTVT.

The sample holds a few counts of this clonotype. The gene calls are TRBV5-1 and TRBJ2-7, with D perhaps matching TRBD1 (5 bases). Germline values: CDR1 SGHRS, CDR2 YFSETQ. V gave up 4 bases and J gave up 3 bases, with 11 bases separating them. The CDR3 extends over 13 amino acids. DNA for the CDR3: TGCGCCAGCAGCCATAAAACAGGCTACGAGCAGTACTTC. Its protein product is CASSHKTGYEQYF.

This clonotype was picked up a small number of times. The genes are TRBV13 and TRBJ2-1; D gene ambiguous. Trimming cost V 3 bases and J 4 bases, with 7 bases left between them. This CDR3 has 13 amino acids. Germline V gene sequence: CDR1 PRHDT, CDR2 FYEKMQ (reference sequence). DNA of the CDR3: TGTGCCAGCAGCTTCGACTGGTACAATGAGCAGTTCTTC. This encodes CASSFDWYNEQFF.